These T cell receptor beta chains were read from a single sample in a study of shared clonotypes between healthy human individuals. TCRdb's table, derived via immunoSEQ multiplex PCR, lists solely in-frame clones and lacks some. The table has around 2.1 million clones, around 93% seen once. Material for sequencing was naive CD8+ T cells from PBMCs. These receptors came from a man between 18 and 29 years old in good health. Some clones in this sample may be carry-over from other donors' samples. The CDR3 runs from the conserved cysteine through the conserved F or W. A D gene is named only where the DNA matches it firmly. Not every row has a clone size; where given, it reads once, few, many or a size class.

NA	TRBV10-3	TRBJ1-2	NA	TGTGCCATCAGTGAGCCCACAGGAGGTGCGGAGGATGGCTACACCTTC	CAISEPTGGAEDGYTF
NA	TRBV19	TRBJ1-5	TRBD1	TGTGCCAGTAGTCCTACAGGGGCCTTCAATCAGCCCCAGCATTTT	CASSPTGAFNQPQHF
NA	TRBV6-6	TRBJ2-7	NA	TGTGCCAGCAGTTACTCAGGGGTAGTCCACGAGCAGTACTTC	CASSYSGVVHEQYF
NA	TRBV11-3	TRBJ2-5	NA	TGTGCCAGCAGCTTAGGTGGGCTGGCCCAAGAGACCCAGTACTTC	CASSLGGLAQETQYF
NA	TRBV2	TRBJ2-5	NA	TGTGCCAGCAGTGATAGGAGAAGGCGGGAGACCCAGTACTTC	CASSDRRRRETQYF
NA	TRBV6-5	TRBJ1-2	TRBD1	TGTGCCAGCAGTTACGATCCGGGACAGGGAGTGGATGGCTACACCTTC	CASSYDPGQGVDGYTF
NA	TRBV7-9	TRBJ2-6	NA	TGTGCCAGCAGCGTACCGGACATGACCTCTGGGGCCAACGTCCTGACTTTC	CASSVPDMTSGANVLTF
NA	TRBV10-2	TRBJ2-7	TRBD1	TGCGCCTCCGGGGGACAGGGCCATTACGAGCAGTACTTC	CASGGQGHYEQYF
NA	TRBV19	TRBJ2-7	TRBD2	TGTGCCAGTAGTGAAGGACTAGCGGGAGGATACGAGCAGTACTTC	CASSEGLAGGYEQYF
NA	TRBV14	TRBJ1-2	TRBD1	TGTGCCAGCAGCCAAGACACGGACAGGGGAAACGGCTATGGCTACACCTTC	CASSQDTDRGNGYGYTF
NA	TRBV4-3	TRBJ1-4	NA	TGCGCCAGCAGCCAAGAGATAGAAGTGGGGAATGAAAAACTGTTTTTT	CASSQEIEVGNEKLFF
NA	TRBV27	TRBJ2-1	NA	TGTGCCAGCAGTTTCCTACTGACAGCAACCACTAACAATGAGCAGTTCTTC	CASSFLLTATTNNEQFF
NA	TRBV28	TRBJ1-2	NA	TGTGCCAGCACCACTCGGGGGGAACACTATGGCTACACCTTC	CASTTRGEHYGYTF
NA	TRBV28	TRBJ2-2	NA	TGTGCCAGCTCTGCTGCGCCCGGGGAGCTGTTTTTT	CASSAAPGELFF
NA	TRBV18	TRBJ2-3	NA	TGTGCCAGCTCACCATTGGGCGGTGACACAGATACGCAGTATTTT	CASSPLGGDTDTQYF
NA	TRBV9	TRBJ1-3	NA	TGTGCCAGCAGCGAAGGATGGGTAGCTGGAAACACCATATATTTT	CASSEGWVAGNTIYF
NA	TRBV18	TRBJ1-1	NA	TGTGCCAGCTCACCCTGGCGGATGAACACTGAAGCTTTCTTT	CASSPWRMNTEAFF
NA	TRBV5-4	TRBJ1-1	NA	TGTGCCAGTAACTATAGGGGAGTGCACACTGAAGCTTTCTTT	CASNYRGVHTEAFF
NA	TRBV28	TRBJ2-3	TRBD2	TGTGCCAGCAGTTCTAGCGGGAACTTCACAGATACGCAGTATTTT	CASSSSGNFTDTQYF
NA	TRBV2	TRBJ2-7	NA	TGTGCCAGCAGGGACCTTAGCTCCTACGAGCAGTACTTC	CASRDLSSYEQYF
NA	TRBV9	TRBJ2-7	TRBD1	TGTGCCAGCAGCGTAGGACAGGGGAGATCCTACGAGCAGTACTTC	CASSVGQGRSYEQYF
NA	TRBV9	TRBJ1-2	NA	TGTGCCAGCAGCGGGCTAGAGGGGGACGTTCTAGGGTACGGCTACACCTTC	CASSGLEGDVLGYGYTF
NA	TRBV7-9	TRBJ1-1	NA	TGTGCCAGCAGCTTAGCGACTGAAGCTTTCTTT	CASSLATEAFF
once	TRBV7-8	TRBJ1-2	NA	TGTGCCAGCAGCTTAGGGGCTTTTGGGTCCGCCAGAGCTAACTATGGCTACACCTTC	CASSLGAFGSARANYGYTF
NA	TRBV6-1	TRBJ2-4	NA	TGTGCCAGCTGGGAGTTAGCCAAAAACATTCAGTACTTC	CASWELAKNIQYF